This TCR beta chain emerged from a study of blood T cells in healthy people across ages. About this clonotype: Its antigen is still unknown.

The study, taken as a whole, reports: The donors' CMV status was not determined, possibly confounding changes in expanded clonotypes. With age, beta diversity per million T cells declined roughly linearly, significantly by 35 to 40.

A second PCR of roughly 7 to 11 cycles used a sample-barcoded 5' primer and a J-beta primer mix. TCRdb analysed the 5' RACE reads with MiXCR anew, one entry per CDR3 protein. This table holds around 800,000 distinct CDR3 sequences, roughly 26% found once. This CDR3 is 11 amino acids long. The V gene's germline CDR1 is LNHDA and CDR2 SQIVND (reference sequence). Trimming removed 5 bases at V and 10 bases at J, with 12 bases between. This sample also belongs to another study, concerning T cells of mothers and their children. From that study: Barcodes for each sample and 2-4 random nucleotides were added by the M1S primer used in the second PCR.

The TCR was taken from a boy aged 10-17 years in good health. The sequencing input was blood. The rearrangement links TRBV19 to TRBJ2-7; D is perhaps TRBD1 or TRBD2 (5 bases each). The chain's CDR3 is CASSAGRDQYF. In DNA, the CDR3 is TGTGCCAGTAGTGCCGGAAGGGACCAGTACTTC.